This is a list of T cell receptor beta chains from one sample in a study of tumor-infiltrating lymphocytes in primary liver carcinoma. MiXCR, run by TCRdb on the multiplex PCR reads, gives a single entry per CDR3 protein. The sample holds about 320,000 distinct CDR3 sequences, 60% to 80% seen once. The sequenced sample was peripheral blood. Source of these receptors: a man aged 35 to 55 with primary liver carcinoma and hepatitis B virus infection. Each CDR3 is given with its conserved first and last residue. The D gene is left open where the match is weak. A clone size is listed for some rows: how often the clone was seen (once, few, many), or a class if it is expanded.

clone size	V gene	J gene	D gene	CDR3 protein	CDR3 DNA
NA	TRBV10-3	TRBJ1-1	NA	CAAIREPNTEAFF	TGTGCCGCCATACGGGAACCCAACACTGAGGCTTTCTTT
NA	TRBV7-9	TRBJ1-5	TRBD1	CVSSSDRDRGNQPQHF	TGTGTCAGCAGCTCCGACCGGGACAGGGGTAATCAGCCCCAGCATTTT
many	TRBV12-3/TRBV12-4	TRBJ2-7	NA	CASSPLGPFYEQYF	TGTGCCAGCAGTCCCCTGGGCCCGTTCTACGAGCAGTACTTC
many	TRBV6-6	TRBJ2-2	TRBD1	CASSWDRESGELFF	TGTGCCAGCAGTTGGGACAGGGAAAGCGGGGAGCTGTTTTTT
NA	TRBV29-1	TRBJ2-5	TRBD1	CSVSWTGQETQYF	TGCAGCGTCTCGTGGACAGGCCAAGAGACCCAGTACTTC
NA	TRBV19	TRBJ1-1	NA	CASTPQMNTEAFF	TGTGCCAGTACTCCTCAGATGAACACTGAAGCTTTCTTT
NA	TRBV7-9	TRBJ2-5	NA	CASSGSRWETQYF	TGTGCCAGTAGTGGGAGTCGTTGGGAGACCCAGTACTTC
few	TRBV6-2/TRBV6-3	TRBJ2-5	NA	CASRNPRAELQETQYF	TGTGCCAGCAGGAACCCCCGGGCCGAATTACAAGAGACCCAGTACTTC
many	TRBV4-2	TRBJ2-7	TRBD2	CASSQVGLAGAPEQYF	TGTGCCAGCAGCCAAGTAGGCCTAGCGGGAGCCCCCGAGCAGTACTTC
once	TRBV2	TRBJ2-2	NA	CASSSGSNTGELFF	TGTGCCAGCAGTAGCGGGTCGAACACCGGGGAGCTGTTTTTT
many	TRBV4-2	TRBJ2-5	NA	CASSREKLLETQYF	TGTGCCAGCAGCCGAGAAAAGCTTCTGGAGACCCAGTACTTC
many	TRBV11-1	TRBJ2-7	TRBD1	CASSSREGQGDEQYF	TGTGCCAGCAGCTCAAGAGAGGGACAGGGAGACGAGCAGTACTTC
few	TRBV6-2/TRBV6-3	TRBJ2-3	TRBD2	CASSPWTSAGADTQYF	TGTGCTAGCAGTCCTTGGACATCCGCGGGGGCAGATACGCAGTATTTT
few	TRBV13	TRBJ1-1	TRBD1	CASSPRTGGTEAFF	TGTGCCAGCAGCCCACGGACAGGGGGCACTGAAGCTTTCTTT
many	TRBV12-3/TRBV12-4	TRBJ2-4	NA	CASSRRAPETKNIQYF	TGTGCCAGCAGCCGGCGGGCCCCCGAGACCAAAAACATTCAGTACTTC
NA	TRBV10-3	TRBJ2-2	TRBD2	CAISPTSGTGELFF	TGTGCCATCAGCCCGACTAGCGGGACGGGGGAGCTGTTTTTT
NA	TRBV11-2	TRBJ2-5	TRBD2	CASNLGLAGNQETQYF	TGTGCCAGCAACTTAGGACTAGCAGGAAACCAAGAGACCCAGTATTTC
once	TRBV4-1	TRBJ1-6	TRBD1	CTSSPDLTGSSYNSPLHF	TGCACCAGCAGCCCTGATTTGACAGGGAGCTCCTATAATTCACCCCTCCACTTT
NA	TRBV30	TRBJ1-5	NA	CAWSQGEGHQPQHF	TGTGCCTGGAGCCAGGGAGAGGGCCATCAGCCCCAGCATTTT
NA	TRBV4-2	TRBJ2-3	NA	CTSSPMAGLTDTQYF	TGTACTAGCAGCCCTATGGCGGGACTCACAGATACGCAGTATTTT
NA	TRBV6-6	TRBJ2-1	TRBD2	CASWYSSGYNEQFF	TGTGCCAGCTGGTACTCTAGCGGATACAATGAGCAGTTCTTC
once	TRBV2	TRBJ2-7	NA	CAGSPTGAYERYF	TGTGCCGGGTCCCCCACGGGAGCCTACGAGCGGTACTTC